The 17 T cell receptor beta chains listed next were all sequenced from one sample in a study of blood T cell repertoires in COVID-19 (dated by TCRdb to about 2020). To prepare the library, the immunoSEQ multiplex PCR assay was applied. Held by TCRdb, this immuneACCESS table contains in-frame sequences only and omits some clones. Under half of the omission traces to an unresolved V gene where checked; the cause of the rest is unknown. The sample table contains roughly 190,000 clones; only one count was recorded for roughly 80% of them. About 15% of the sample lies in the top ten. Sequencing input: peripheral blood. The receptors come from a woman in her 70s with COVID-19, enrolled during active disease.

V and J are TRBV5-4 and TRBJ2-7; 8 bases agree with TRBD2. This CDR3 has 14 residues. Germline V gene sequence: CDR1 SGHNT, CDR2 YYREEE (reference sequence). V shed 4 bases, J shed 3 bases, and the junction held 6 bases outside the gene matches. The CDR3 region is CASSHTGTSYEQYF. The DNA for the CDR3 is TGTGCCAGCAGCCACACCGGGACTAGCTACGAGCAGTACTTC.

A single count supports this clone. This sequence joins TRBV6-5 and TRBJ1-5; 12 bases map to TRBD1. J was trimmed by 6 bases and V by 6 bases; bases with no gene match: 6. Germline V gene data show CDR1 as MNHEY and CDR2 as SVGAGI. The CDR3 length is 15 residues. This chain's CDR3 is CASSPGTGGGQPQHF. The DNA for the CDR3 is TGTGCCAGCAGCCCCGGGACAGGGGGCGGTCAGCCCCAGCATTTT.

The CDR3 DNA sequence: TGTGCCAGCAGCTTGGGACTAGCGGGGTGGGGAGATACGCAGTATTTT. It specifies CASSLGLAGWGDTQYF. The V call is TRBV9, the J call TRBJ2-3, with 13 bases lining up with TRBD2. The CDR3 covers 16 residues. Germline V lookup: CDR1 SGDLS, CDR2 YYNGEE. Germline trimming cut 4 bases from V and 5 bases from J; bases unmatched to any gene: 7.

The chain has TRBV7-7 and TRBJ2-5; the match to TRBD1 covers 9 bases. This CDR3 spans 15 amino acids. Unmatched junction bases numbered 5, after V lost 1 base and J lost 5 bases. CDR1 SSHAT and CDR2 FNYEAQ come from the germline V gene (reference sequence). For the CDR3, the DNA is TGTGCCAGCAGCTTAGACAGGGGGCGCGGGGAGACCCAGTACTTC. Amino acids: CASSLDRGRGETQYF.

The chain employs TRBV6-5 and TRBJ1-5; 8 bases are a match to TRBD1. Looked up from germline, CDR1 is MNHEY and CDR2 is SVGAGI. The length of the CDR3 is 14 residues. Trimming at V came to 6 bases and at J to 4 bases, leaving 5 bases not matched to a gene. This CDR3 reads CASRRTGRNQPQHF. The CDR3 coding sequence is TGTGCCAGCAGAAGGACAGGGAGGAATCAGCCCCAGCATTTT.

The chain links TRBV27 to TRBJ1-2, with D maybe TRBD1 (6 bases). CDR1 is MNHEY and CDR2 is SMNVEV in the germline V gene (reference sequence). Trimming took 4 bases from V and 8 from J, leaving 17 bases between them. The CDR3 runs 14 residues. DNA for the CDR3: TGTGCCAGCAGTTCACAGGGAGTCCTTGGAGGCTACACCTTC. Its protein product is CASSSQGVLGGYTF.

J is TRBJ2-1 and V is TRBV27, with TRBD2 identical over 7 bases. Germline CDR1 MNHEY, CDR2 SMNVEV (reference sequence). V gave up 4 bases and J gave up 4 bases; unmatched junction bases: 25. The CDR3 totals 21 residues. In DNA, the CDR3 is TGTGCCAGCAGTTGGGCCCCAGGGAGGGGAGGCAGGGTCTTCCAGTACAATGAGCAGTTCTTC. This codes for CASSWAPGRGGRVFQYNEQFF.

The V and J genes are TRBV5-1 and TRBJ1-3; possibly TRBD1 for D (6 bases). The CDR3 length is 14 residues. Trimming stripped 4 bases from V and 4 bases from J, with 12 bases between. Germline values: CDR1 SGHRS, CDR2 YFSETQ. CDR3: CASSLGTIGNTIYF. The DNA of the CDR3 is TGCGCCAGCAGCCTGGGGACAATAGGAAACACCATATATTTT.

The J gene is TRBJ1-4, the V gene TRBV30; possible D gene TRBD1, 5 bases. V was trimmed by 8 bases and J by 8 bases, leaving 18 bases between them. This CDR3 is 13 amino acids long. The germline gives CDR1 GTSNPN, CDR2 SVGIG (reference sequence). The CDR3 DNA reads TGTGCCGGAAATGGGGCCGCGGAGGAAAAACTGTTTTTT. Translation gives CAGNGAAEEKLFF.

Points on this clone: The same CDR3 is also encoded by other DNA sequences in this sample. The chain has TRBV5-5 and TRBJ2-7; 8 bases map to TRBD1. Germline assignment: CDR1 SGHKS and CDR2 YYEKEE (reference sequence). CDR3 length: 15 residues. V was clipped by 0 bases and J by 4 bases; unmatched bases: 6. CDR3 sequence reads: CASSLAAGQGYEQYF. CDR3 coding DNA: TGTGCCAGCAGCTTGGCCGCAGGACAGGGATACGAGCAGTACTTC.

V and J are TRBV7-8 and TRBJ2-3; 8 bases are a match to TRBD2. The germline V gene has CDR1 SGHVS and CDR2 FQNEAQ. Trimming took 2 bases from V and 6 from J; bases not matched to a gene: 7. The CDR3 contains 15 residues. The CDR3 DNA reads TGTGCCAGCAGCTTAAGCCTAGCGGGCAAGGATACGCAGTATTTT. It yields the protein CASSLSLAGKDTQYF.

The chain links TRBV19 to TRBJ1-3, with no clear D. V lost 4 bases to trimming and J lost 3 bases, with 7 bases between them. The CDR3 extends over 13 amino acids. Germline V gene lookup returns CDR1 LNHDA and CDR2 SQIVND (reference sequence). Here the CDR3 DNA reads TGTGCCAGTAGTAAGTCCGGTGGAAACACCATATATTTT. It translates to CASSKSGGNTIYF.

The chain employs TRBV19 and TRBJ1-5; no clear D. Trimming took 3 bases from V and 1 from J, leaving 7 bases between them. Germline V CDR1 and CDR2: LNHDA, SQIVND (reference sequence). The length of the CDR3 is 14 residues. The CDR3 reads CASSIGGSNQPQHF. The CDR3 DNA is TGTGCCAGTAGTATCGGCGGAAGCAATCAGCCCCAGCATTTT.

This clone was observed once. The chain joins TRBV5-5 to TRBJ1-4, with 7 positions matching TRBD1. V dropped 5 bases and J dropped 8; count of bases not matched to a gene: 3. This CDR3 region has 12 residues. CDR1 SGHKS and CDR2 YYEKEE come from the germline V gene (reference sequence). The CDR3 DNA sequence: TGTGCCAGCAGAAGGGACAGAGAAAAACTGTTTTTT. This gives the protein CASRRDREKLFF.

J is TRBJ1-1 and V is TRBV19; 8 bases match TRBD1. Germline V gives CDR1 LNHDA, CDR2 SQIVND (reference sequence). Losses at the gene ends were 9 bases for V and 3 bases for J; bases not matched to a gene: 6. The CDR3 is made up of 13 amino acids. The CDR3 DNA sequence: TGTGCCAGGCAGGGGGCGTGTTACACTGAAGCTTTCTTT. Amino acid sequence: CARQGACYTEAFF.

The chain couples TRBV3-1 (or the pseudogene TRBV3-2) to TRBJ1-3; TRBD1 is a possible D gene (5 bases). The germline V gene has CDR1 LGHDT and CDR2 YNNKEL (reference sequence). V dropped 10 bases and J dropped 4 bases, with 17 bases sitting between them. CDR3 length equals 14 residues. Here the CDR3 reads CATRGVSTGNTIYF. CDR3 in DNA: TGTGCCACCCGGGGGGTTTCAACGGGAAACACCATATATTTT.

The genes are TRBV6-1 and TRBJ2-1; weak D call: TRBD2 (7 bases). CDR1 is MNHNS and CDR2 is SASEGT in the germline V gene. Trimming took off 4 bases at V and 2 bases at J, with 18 bases between the two ends. The CDR3 spans 17 residues. CDR3 DNA sequence: TGTGCCAGCAGTGCCAGGGGACGAGCGGGGACCTACAATGAGCAGTTCTTC. It yields the protein CASSARGRAGTYNEQFF.